This T cell receptor (beta chain) was profiled in a study of blood T cell repertoires in COVID-19. This CDR3 comprises 16 residues. Germline assignment: CDR1 SEHNR and CDR2 FQNEAQ (reference sequence). V shed 4 bases, J shed 5 bases, and the junction held 10 bases outside the gene matches. Sequencing used immunoSEQ multiplex PCR; TCRdb keeps in-frame clones, though not all of them. The sample includes around 99,000 clones, about three quarters of them seen just once. This TCR derives from a man aged 50 to 59 who had recovered from COVID-19. Sequences were obtained from peripheral blood. This chain joins TRBV7-9 and TRBJ2-1, with 8 bases identical to TRBD2. In nucleotides, the CDR3 is TGTGCCAGCAGCTCGCCCGGGGGGGGACAAGACAATGAGCAGTTCTTC. Its protein is CASSSPGGGQDNEQFF.